Following are 21 T cell receptor beta chains from one sample sequenced in a study of blood T cell repertoires in COVID-19. Using immunoSEQ multiplex PCR, the repertoire was profiled, and TCRdb retains in-frame clones only, with some absent. The table lists 24,000 or so clones, 80% to 90% of them singletons. The sequencing sample was made of peripheral blood. All receptors derive from a human donor with acute or convalescent COVID-19. The donor label of this sample is uncertain.

The chain employs TRBV29-1 and TRBJ1-4, with D tentatively TRBD1 (6 bases). The CDR3 is 12 residues long. Trimming cost V 5 bases and J 8 bases, with 12 bases left between them. CDR1 SQVTM and CDR2 ANQGSEA come from the germline V gene. CDR3 amino acids: CSVLTGWEKLFF. The CDR3 nucleotides read TGCAGCGTTTTAACAGGGTGGGAAAAACTGTTTTTT.

The chain is built from TRBV2 and TRBJ1-6; possible D gene TRBD1, 6 bases. This CDR3 region has 14 residues. The germline CDR1 and CDR2 sequences are SNHLY and FYNNEI. Trimming stripped 6 bases from V and 7 bases from J, with 13 bases between. This chain's CDR3 is CASRKDRTNSPLHF. The CDR3 DNA reads as TGTGCCAGCAGGAAGGACAGAACAAATTCACCCCTCCACTTT.

CDR3 sequence: CASGSPSTDTQYF. The CDR3, as DNA: TGTGCTAGTGGTTCCCCCTCCACAGATACGCAGTATTTT. This chain connects TRBV12-5 to TRBJ2-3, with D hard to call. V was clipped by 4 bases and J by 2 bases, with 7 bases between them. CDR1 and CDR2 (germline): LGHNT, FRNRAP. This CDR3 has 13 residues.

This clone was observed once. V and J are TRBV5-1 and TRBJ2-4, with 9 positions matching TRBD1. With V trimmed by 5 bases and J by 5 bases, 5 bases remained unmatched. The germline gives CDR1 SGHRS, CDR2 YFSETQ. CDR3 length: 14 amino acids. The chain's CDR3 is CASRTTGGQNIQYF. The CDR3 region has the DNA TGCGCCAGCAGAACCACAGGGGGCCAAAACATTCAGTACTTC. The entire variable domain, with the rest obtained from reference TRBV5-1 and TRBJ2-4, is as follows: KAGVTQTPRYLIKTRGQQVTLSCSPISGHRSVSWYQQTPGQGLQFLFEYFSETQRNKGNFPGRFSGRQFSNSRSEMNVSTLELGDSALYLCASRTTGGQNIQYFGAGTRLSVL.

This clone has only one observation. V gene TRBV19 combines with J gene TRBJ2-7, with no clear D. Between the trimmed V and J ends, which lost 9 bases and 0 bases, there was a span of 15 bases. The germline V gene has CDR1 LNHDA and CDR2 SQIVND (reference sequence). The CDR3 spans 14 residues. This CDR3 reads CASKLTLSSYEQYF. The CDR3 nucleotides read TGTGCCAGCAAGCTAACCCTAAGCTCCTACGAGCAGTACTTC.

The CDR3 sequence is CASSLNTGFSYEQYF. The DNA for the CDR3 is TGCGCCAGCAGCTTAAACACAGGGTTCTCCTACGAGCAGTACTTC. The rearrangement links TRBV5-1 to TRBJ2-7, with D possibly being TRBD1 (6 bases). CDR1 SGHRS and CDR2 YFSETQ come from the germline V gene. The CDR3 extends over 15 amino acids. Trimming pared 2 bases from V and 0 bases from J, leaving 12 bases between.

The chain recombines TRBV25-1 with TRBJ2-5; the D is unclear. V was clipped by 5 bases and J by 5 bases, with 6 bases between them. CDR3 length: 11 residues. Per the germline V gene, CDR1 is MGHDK and CDR2 is SYGVNS. The CDR3 reads CASSIRETQYF. CDR3 in DNA: TGTGCCAGCAGTATTCGGGAGACCCAGTACTTC. The full variable domain, its missing parts supplied by reference TRBV25-1 and TRBJ2-5, is EADIYQTPRYLVIGTGKKITLECSQTMGHDKMYWYQQDPGMELHLIHYSYGVNSTEKGDLSSESTVSRIRTEHFPLTLESARPSHTSQYLCASSIRETQYFGPGTRLLVL.

Judged by abundance, this clone is medium-sized. The chain joins TRBV5-1 to TRBJ2-7, with D possibly matching TRBD1 (6 bases). CDR1 and CDR2 (germline): SGHRS, YFSETQ. V lost 0 bases to trimming and J lost 5 bases, with 12 bases between them. CDR3 size: 14 residues. The CDR3 region has the DNA TGCGCCAGCAGCTTGGCCAGGGGATCGGACGAGCAGTACTTC. Its translation is CASSLARGSDEQYF.

The sample holds one count of this clone. The genes are TRBV7-7 and TRBJ2-3; 13 bases align to TRBD2. CDR1 is SSHAT, CDR2 FNYEAQ, per germline (reference sequence). V gave up 5 bases and J gave up 2 bases; unmatched junction bases: 4. There are 16 residues in the CDR3. This CDR3 reads CASSQGLAGTTDTQYF. Written as DNA, the CDR3 is TGTGCCAGCAGCCAGGGACTAGCGGGGACCACAGATACGCAGTATTTT.

The V call is TRBV6-5, the J call TRBJ1-2; TRBD1 is a possible D gene (5 bases). Germline CDR1 reads MNHEY; CDR2 reads SVGAGI. Trimming took off 6 bases at V and 1 base at J, with 9 bases between the two ends. The CDR3 is 13 amino acids. The CDR3 DNA is TGTGCCAGCAGGATTGACAGTAACTATGGCTACACCTTC. Amino acids: CASRIDSNYGYTF.

This clone was observed a single time. The V call is TRBV30, the J call TRBJ2-7; D is perhaps TRBD2 (6 bases). V lost 0 bases, J lost 5 bases, and 11 bases lay in between. Germline V gene lookup returns CDR1 GTSNPN and CDR2 SVGIG (reference sequence). This CDR3 region has 13 residues. Written as DNA, the CDR3 is TGTGCCTGGAGTGTATCTCTAGCGAACGAGCAGTACTTC. It translates to CAWSVSLANEQYF. Based on the CDR3 plus reference TRBV30 and TRBJ2-7, the full variable domain is SQTIHQWPATLVQPVGSPLSLECTVEGTSNPNLYWYRQAAGRGLQLLFYSVGIGQISSEVPQNLSASRPQDRQFILSSKKLLLSDSGFYLCAWSVSLANEQYFGPGTRLTVT.

This chain joins TRBV9 and TRBJ2-1; D ambiguous. The CDR3 extends over 15 amino acids. Germline CDR1 SGDLS, CDR2 YYNGEE. The germline V and J ends were trimmed by 3 bases and 0 bases, with 10 bases remaining between them. CDR3 DNA sequence: TGTGCCAGCAGCGCGTCTAGGAGCTCCTACAATGAGCAGTTCTTC. Residues: CASSASRSSYNEQFF.

By share, this clone counts as large. The chain uses TRBV15 and TRBJ2-2; 10 nucleotides align to TRBD1. This CDR3 contains 14 residues. The V gene's germline CDR1 is LNHNV and CDR2 YYDKDF (reference sequence). V lost 4 bases to trimming and J lost 7 bases; unmatched junction nucleotides: 3. The CDR3: CATSKDRGRGELFF. In nucleotides, the CDR3 is TGTGCCACCAGCAAAGACAGGGGGCGCGGGGAGCTGTTTTTT.

The rearrangement links TRBV6-1 to TRBJ2-5; TRBD2 agrees at 13 bases. In germline, CDR1 is MNHNS, CDR2 SASEGT. The CDR3 has 18 amino acids. J was trimmed by 1 base and V by 2 bases; bases with no gene match: 7. CDR3 coding DNA: TGTGCCAGCAGTGAATTATCCGGGACTAGCGGGGTCCAAGAGACCCAGTACTTC. Amino acid sequence: CASSELSGTSGVQETQYF.

The sample holds a few counts of this clone. This sequence joins TRBV5-1 and TRBJ2-3; TRBD1 agrees at 8 bases. The CDR3 is 15 residues long. Germline V lookup: CDR1 SGHRS, CDR2 YFSETQ. V shed 0 bases and J 4 bases; nucleotides not matched to a gene: 4. The CDR3 protein is CASSLEQGGADTQYF. The CDR3, as DNA: TGCGCCAGCAGCTTGGAACAGGGGGGCGCAGATACGCAGTATTTT. Complete variable domain (other parts from reference TRBV5-1 and TRBJ2-3): KAGVTQTPRYLIKTRGQQVTLSCSPISGHRSVSWYQQTPGQGLQFLFEYFSETQRNKGNFPGRFSGRQFSNSRSEMNVSTLELGDSALYLCASSLEQGGADTQYFGPGTRLTVL.

This clone was recorded once. The V and J genes are TRBV10-1 and TRBJ2-7, with TRBD2 matching 8 bases. From germline, CDR1 is WNHNN and CDR2 SYGVQD (reference sequence). The trim removed 8 bases at V and 0 bases at J, leaving 9 bases unmatched. This CDR3 has 15 amino acids. DNA of the CDR3: TGCGCCAGCCGTGCCCGGGAGGGGTACTCCTACGAGCAGTACTTC. It codes for CASRAREGYSYEQYF.

V and J are TRBV11-2 and TRBJ1-2; D remains unclear. This CDR3 has 18 residues. Germline V gives CDR1 SGHAT, CDR2 FQNNGV. V lost 4 bases to trimming and J lost 3 bases, with 24 bases between them. Here the CDR3 DNA reads TGTGCCAGCAGCTCCGAACGTCGGGAGTCCAGGCCTTACTATGGCTACACCTTC. Protein sequence: CASSSERRESRPYYGYTF.

The rearrangement joins TRBV25-1 to TRBJ1-1; weak D call: TRBD1 (6 bases). This CDR3 is built from 15 residues. Germline values: CDR1 MGHDK, CDR2 SYGVNS. The V gene lost 2 bases and the J gene lost 1 base, with 11 bases spanning the gap. The CDR3, as DNA: TGTGCCAGCAGTGAAGGACAGTTGGCGAACACTGAAGCTTTCTTT. Its protein is CASSEGQLANTEAFF.

This rearrangement joins TRBV5-4 to TRBJ2-3, with D possibly TRBD1 on 6 matching bases. CDR1 is SGHNT and CDR2 is YYREEE in the germline V gene (reference sequence). The V end lost 3 bases, the J end lost 1 base, and 12 bases lay between the germline ends. The CDR3 has 15 amino acids. CDR3 sequence (DNA): TGTGCCAGCAGCTCAGGGGAAATGGGCACAGATACGCAGTATTTT. Translation gives CASSSGEMGTDTQYF.

The chain recombines TRBV30 with TRBJ1-5; TRBD1 might be the D (5 bases). Germline V CDR1 and CDR2: GTSNPN, SVGIG (reference sequence). The CDR3 contains 14 residues. With 3 bases removed from V and 2 bases from J, the gap between germline ends came to 11 bases. Here the CDR3 DNA reads TGTGCCTGGAGACTAGGAGGGGGCAATCAGCCCCAGCATTTT. Amino acids: CAWRLGGGNQPQHF.

The J gene is TRBJ2-3, the V gene TRBV5-4, with a weak D call TRBD1 (5 bases). Germline V gene sequence: CDR1 SGHNT, CDR2 YYREEE (reference sequence). V gave up 4 bases and J gave up 2 bases, with 14 bases separating them. The CDR3 spans 15 residues. The CDR3 loop is CASSPDPGNTDTQYF. The DNA of the CDR3 is TGTGCCAGCAGCCCTGACCCAGGGAACACAGATACGCAGTATTTT.